These T cell receptor beta chains were read from a single sample in a study of prognosis after radiotherapy for stage I lung cancer. TCRdb re-analysed the multiplex PCR reads in MiXCR, keeping a single row per CDR3 protein. This table holds fewer than 30,000 distinct CDR3 sequences, more than 45% found once. Sequencing used PBMCs, obtained before or after stereotactic body radiation therapy (not recorded which). These TCRs come from a donor aged 50 or older with non-small cell lung cancer. CDR3s include the opening cysteine and the closing phenylalanine or tryptophan. Each record gives: J gene, clone size, D gene, V gene, CDR3 protein, CDR3 DNA. D genes are given only for firm matches. The size field is filled for only some rows; it gives once, few, many or a size class.

J gene: TRBJ1-3; clone size: NA; D gene: TRBD1; V gene: TRBV6-1; CDR3 protein: CASSPGTGGGNTIYF; CDR3 DNA: TGTGCCAGCAGTCCAGGGACAGGGGGTGGAAACACCATATATTTT
J gene: TRBJ1-6; clone size: many; D gene: NA; V gene: TRBV9; CDR3 protein: CASSAGTGYSPLHF; CDR3 DNA: TGTGCCAGCAGCGCCGGGACCGGGTATTCACCCCTCCACTTT
J gene: TRBJ2-2; clone size: many; D gene: NA; V gene: TRBV30; CDR3 protein: CARRFTGELFF; CDR3 DNA: TGTGCCCGGAGATTCACCGGGGAGCTGTTTTTT
J gene: TRBJ2-3; clone size: many; D gene: NA; V gene: TRBV7-3; CDR3 protein: CASSRTSTDTQYF; CDR3 DNA: TGTGCCAGCAGCCGAACTAGCACAGATACGCAGTATTTT
J gene: TRBJ2-1; clone size: few; D gene: TRBD2; V gene: TRBV9; CDR3 protein: CASSSRTSATANEQFF; CDR3 DNA: TGTGCCAGCAGCTCCCGGACTAGCGCGACGGCGAATGAGCAGTTCTTC
J gene: TRBJ2-1; clone size: medium-sized; D gene: NA; V gene: TRBV11-2; CDR3 protein: CASSLGRPNEQFF; CDR3 DNA: TGTGCCAGCAGCTTAGGGCGCCCCAATGAGCAGTTCTTC
J gene: TRBJ1-1; clone size: many; D gene: NA; V gene: TRBV7-3; CDR3 protein: CASSMGGNTEAFF; CDR3 DNA: TGTGCCAGCAGTATGGGGGGGAACACTGAAGCTTTCTTT
J gene: TRBJ1-1; clone size: many; D gene: TRBD1; V gene: TRBV5-1; CDR3 protein: CASSVDRGTNTEAFF; CDR3 DNA: TGCGCCAGCAGCGTGGACAGGGGCACTAACACTGAAGCTTTCTTT
J gene: TRBJ2-2; clone size: once; D gene: NA; V gene: TRBV7-2; CDR3 protein: CASSLQGNTGELFF; CDR3 DNA: TGTGCCAGCAGCTTACAGGGTAACACCGGGGAGCTGTTTTTT
J gene: TRBJ2-3; clone size: many; D gene: TRBD1; V gene: TRBV27; CDR3 protein: CASGQEGDTQYF; CDR3 DNA: TGTGCCAGCGGACAGGAAGGAGATACGCAGTATTTT
J gene: TRBJ1-6; clone size: medium-sized; D gene: TRBD1; V gene: TRBV6-1; CDR3 protein: CASRITGTANSPLHF; CDR3 DNA: TGTGCCAGCAGAATCACCGGGACAGCAAATTCACCCCTCCACTTT
J gene: TRBJ2-7; clone size: NA; D gene: TRBD1; V gene: TRBV6-4; CDR3 protein: CASSSRDRVYEQYF; CDR3 DNA: TGTGCCAGCAGTTCCCGGGACAGGGTCTACGAGCAGTACTTC
J gene: TRBJ1-2; clone size: NA; D gene: TRBD1; V gene: TRBV4-1; CDR3 protein: CASSQVGQGAEGYTF; CDR3 DNA: TGCGCCAGCAGCCAAGTGGGACAGGGGGCAGAAGGCTACACCTTC
J gene: TRBJ2-5; clone size: NA; D gene: NA; V gene: TRBV12-3/TRBV12-4; CDR3 protein: CASSEQGETQYF; CDR3 DNA: TGTGCCAGCAGTGAACAAGGAGAGACCCAGTACTTC
J gene: TRBJ2-2; clone size: NA; D gene: TRBD2; V gene: TRBV9; CDR3 protein: CASSEGLTNTGELFF; CDR3 DNA: TGTGCCAGCAGCGAGGGACTAACGAACACCGGGGAGCTGTTTTTT
J gene: TRBJ2-1; clone size: medium-sized; D gene: NA; V gene: TRBV27; CDR3 protein: CASSLSQHNEQFF; CDR3 DNA: TGTGCCAGCAGTTTGAGCCAACACAATGAGCAGTTCTTC
J gene: TRBJ2-6; clone size: NA; D gene: TRBD2; V gene: TRBV7-3; CDR3 protein: CASSFSGGASGSNVLTF; CDR3 DNA: TGTGCCAGCAGCTTTAGCGGGGGGGCCTCTGGGTCCAATGTCCTGACTTTC
J gene: TRBJ2-5; clone size: many; D gene: TRBD2; V gene: TRBV20-1; CDR3 protein: CSARRRVVASGGRPRETQYF; CDR3 DNA: TGCAGTGCTAGAAGGCGTGTTGTGGCTAGCGGGGGGCGGCCTCGGGAGACCCAGTACTTC
J gene: TRBJ2-5; clone size: many; D gene: NA; V gene: TRBV9; CDR3 protein: CASSVSAGADGETQYF; CDR3 DNA: TGTGCCAGCAGCGTATCGGCAGGCGCGGACGGGGAGACCCAGTACTTC
J gene: TRBJ2-2; clone size: NA; D gene: NA; V gene: TRBV7-9; CDR3 protein: CASSLDPDSFIWTGELFF; CDR3 DNA: TGTGCCAGCAGCTTAGACCCCGACAGTTTTATTTGGACCGGGGAGCTGTTTTTT
J gene: TRBJ2-3; clone size: medium-sized; D gene: TRBD2; V gene: TRBV20-1; CDR3 protein: CSARGRGTSGARNTDTQYF; CDR3 DNA: TGCAGTGCTAGAGGCCGAGGGACTAGCGGGGCCAGGAACACAGATACGCAGTATTTT
J gene: TRBJ2-4; clone size: many; D gene: TRBD1; V gene: TRBV11-2; CDR3 protein: CASSSNRGQGNIQYF; CDR3 DNA: TGTGCCAGCAGCTCAAACAGGGGGCAAGGAAACATTCAGTACTTC
J gene: TRBJ1-5; clone size: many; D gene: TRBD1; V gene: TRBV2; CDR3 protein: CASREQPGQGQPQHF; CDR3 DNA: TGTGCCAGCAGGGAACAACCGGGACAGGGACAGCCCCAGCATTTT
J gene: TRBJ1-6; clone size: NA; D gene: NA; V gene: TRBV6-2/TRBV6-3; CDR3 protein: CASSPLYQSSYNSPLHF; CDR3 DNA: TGTGCCAGCAGTCCCCTTTATCAGAGCTCCTATAATTCACCCCTCCACTTT
J gene: TRBJ2-3; clone size: NA; D gene: NA; V gene: TRBV6-2/TRBV6-3; CDR3 protein: CASSPFPSVFTQYF; CDR3 DNA: TGTGCCAGCAGCCCCTTTCCTTCGGTTTTTACGCAGTATTTT